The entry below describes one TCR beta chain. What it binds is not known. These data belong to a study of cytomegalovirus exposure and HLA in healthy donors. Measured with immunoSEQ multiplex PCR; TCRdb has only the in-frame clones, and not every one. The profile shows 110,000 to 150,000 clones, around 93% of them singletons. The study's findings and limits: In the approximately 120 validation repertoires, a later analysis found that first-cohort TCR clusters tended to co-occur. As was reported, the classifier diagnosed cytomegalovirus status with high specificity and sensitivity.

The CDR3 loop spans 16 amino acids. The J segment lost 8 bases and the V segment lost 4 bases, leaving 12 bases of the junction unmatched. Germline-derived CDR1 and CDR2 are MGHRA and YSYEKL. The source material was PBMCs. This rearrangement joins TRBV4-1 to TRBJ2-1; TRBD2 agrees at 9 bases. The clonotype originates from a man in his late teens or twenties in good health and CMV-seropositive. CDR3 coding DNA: TGCGCCAGCAGCCCCAAGGGGCGGGAGGGATTCTATGAGCAGTTCTTC. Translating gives CASSPKGREGFYEQFF.